Listed below are T cell receptor beta chains from one sample, sequenced in a study of T cell changes during pregnancy in multiple sclerosis. TCRdb keeps only in-frame clones here, not all; method: immunoSEQ multiplex PCR. The sample carries around 100,000 clones, more than 85% recorded once. This material consisted of peripheral blood, taken in the second trimester of pregnancy. These receptors all stem from a female donor with multiple sclerosis, enrolled in a pregnancy study. Each CDR3 is given with its conserved first and last residue. The D gene is left open where the match is weak. A row's size may be missing; if present it is once, few, many or a size class.

D | J | V | size | CDR3 | DNA
TRBD2 | TRBJ2-1 | TRBV7-8 | . | CASSAAWGGTSGTYNEQFF | TGTGCCAGCAGCGCAGCTTGGGGTGGGACTAGCGGCACCTACAATGAGCAGTTCTTC
. | TRBJ2-7 | TRBV21-1 | once | CASSTIPPRLAESSYEQYF | TGTGCCAGCAGTACAATTCCACCTCGGCTAGCTGAGAGCTCCTACGAGCAGTACTTC
. | TRBJ1-5 | TRBV18 | . | CASSPLGGMGISQPQHF | TGTGCCAGCTCACCCCTCGGGGGAATGGGAATATCTCAGCCCCAGCATTTT
TRBD2 | TRBJ2-2 | TRBV2 | . | CASSGPTSGSWTGELFF | TGTGCCAGCAGTGGCCCCACTAGCGGGAGTTGGACCGGGGAGCTGTTTTTT
. | TRBJ2-5 | TRBV10-1 | once | CASSGQTQETQYF | TGCGCCAGCAGTGGGCAGACTCAAGAGACCCAGTACTTC
. | TRBJ1-1 | TRBV6-5 | . | CASSYSGVNTEAFF | TGTGCCAGCAGTTACTCAGGGGTTAACACTGAAGCTTTCTTT
. | TRBJ1-2 | TRBV10-3 | . | CAIRPQGNYGYTF | TGTGCCATCAGGCCCCAGGGGAACTATGGCTACACCTTC
TRBD2 | TRBJ2-7 | TRBV5-4 | . | CASSAGTKSSYEQYF | TGTGCCAGCAGCGCCGGGACTAAAAGCTCCTACGAGCAGTACTTC
TRBD1 | TRBJ2-5 | TRBV28 | . | CASSPPGTGGETQYF | TGTGCCAGCAGTCCCCCCGGGACAGGGGGAGAGACCCAGTACTTC
TRBD2 | TRBJ2-1 | TRBV7-9 | . | CASSFGLADYNEQFF | TGTGCCAGCAGCTTTGGACTAGCGGATTACAATGAGCAGTTCTTC
TRBD2 | TRBJ2-7 | TRBV9 | . | CASSRQSGRATGEQYF | TGTGCCAGCAGCCGGCAAAGCGGGAGGGCCACGGGGGAGCAGTACTTC
TRBD2 | TRBJ2-5 | TRBV6-5 | . | CASSTWEGGKETQYF | TGTGCCAGCAGTACCTGGGAGGGAGGTAAAGAGACCCAGTACTTC
TRBD2 | TRBJ2-2 | TRBV7-2 | . | CASSRMAGDPGELFF | TGTGCCAGCAGCAGGATGGCGGGAGACCCCGGGGAGCTGTTTTTT
. | TRBJ2-1 | TRBV9 | . | CASSVGGSYNEQFF | TGTGCCAGCAGCGTAGGCGGCTCCTACAATGAGCAGTTCTTC
. | TRBJ2-7 | TRBV28 | . | CASSLWREQYF | TGTGCCAGCAGTTTATGGAGGGAGCAGTACTTC
. | TRBJ1-1 | TRBV2 | . | CATLPDSLNTEAFF | TGTGCCACTCTTCCCGACAGTCTGAACACTGAAGCTTTCTTT
. | TRBJ1-4 | TRBV7-9 | . | CASSPDRWREKLFF | TGTGCCAGCAGCCCGGACAGATGGCGAGAAAAACTGTTTTTT
. | TRBJ1-2 | TRBV28 | . | CAITGQNYGYTF | TGTGCCATAACCGGACAGAACTATGGCTACACCTTC
TRBD2 | TRBJ2-1 | TRBV6-6 | . | CASSKLASEQFF | TGTGCCAGCAGTAAACTAGCGAGTGAGCAGTTCTTC
TRBD1 | TRBJ1-4 | TRBV28 | . | CASRLQQGPGEKLFF | TGTGCCAGTCGACTCCAACAGGGGCCAGGCGAAAAACTGTTTTTT
TRBD1 | TRBJ1-3 | TRBV18 | . | CASSPTGQGFGNTIYF | TGTGCCAGCTCACCAACTGGACAGGGGTTTGGAAACACCATATATTTT
. | TRBJ2-1 | TRBV27 | . | CASSFSIFNEQFF | TGTGCCAGCAGTTTTAGTATCTTCAATGAGCAGTTCTTC
TRBD1 | TRBJ1-5 | TRBV4-2 | . | CASSQGGQGTNQPQHF | TGTGCCAGCAGCCAGGGGGGACAGGGGACTAATCAGCCCCAGCATTTT
TRBD2 | TRBJ2-6 | TRBV29-1 | . | CSVTLADVRSGANVLTF | TGCAGCGTTACTCTAGCGGACGTTCGCTCTGGGGCCAACGTCCTGACTTTC
. | TRBJ2-3 | TRBV6-4 | few | CASSVRADTQYF | TGTGCCAGCAGTGTAAGAGCAGATACGCAGTATTTT
. | TRBJ1-4 | TRBV2 | . | CASSVRAGNEKLFF | TGTGCCAGCAGTGTCAGGGCCGGTAATGAAAAACTGTTTTTT
TRBD1 | TRBJ2-2 | TRBV7-2 | . | CASSSGQGSTGELFF | TGTGCCAGCAGCTCGGGACAGGGGAGTACCGGGGAGCTGTTTTTT
. | TRBJ2-7 | TRBV5-1 | . | CASSINRAYEQYF | TGCGCCAGCAGTATCAACAGGGCCTACGAGCAGTACTTC
TRBD1 | TRBJ2-2 | TRBV19 | . | CASSITGAGTGELFF | TGTGCCAGTAGTATTACAGGGGCTGGCACCGGGGAGCTGTTTTTT
TRBD1 | TRBJ1-1 | TRBV19 | . | CASSIGTGSVEAFF | TGTGCCAGTAGTATAGGGACAGGATCAGTCGAAGCTTTCTTT
. | TRBJ2-6 | TRBV5-6 | . | CASSLIRGSGANVLTF | TGTGCCAGCAGCTTGATTAGGGGTTCCGGGGCCAACGTCCTGACTTTC
. | TRBJ2-3 | TRBV15 | . | CATTGASGVPTDTQYF | TGTGCCACCACCGGCGCCTCGGGAGTTCCCACAGATACGCAGTATTTT
. | TRBJ2-1 | TRBV29-1 | . | CSVDNGVSYNEQFF | TGCAGCGTTGATAACGGGGTCTCCTACAATGAGCAGTTCTTC